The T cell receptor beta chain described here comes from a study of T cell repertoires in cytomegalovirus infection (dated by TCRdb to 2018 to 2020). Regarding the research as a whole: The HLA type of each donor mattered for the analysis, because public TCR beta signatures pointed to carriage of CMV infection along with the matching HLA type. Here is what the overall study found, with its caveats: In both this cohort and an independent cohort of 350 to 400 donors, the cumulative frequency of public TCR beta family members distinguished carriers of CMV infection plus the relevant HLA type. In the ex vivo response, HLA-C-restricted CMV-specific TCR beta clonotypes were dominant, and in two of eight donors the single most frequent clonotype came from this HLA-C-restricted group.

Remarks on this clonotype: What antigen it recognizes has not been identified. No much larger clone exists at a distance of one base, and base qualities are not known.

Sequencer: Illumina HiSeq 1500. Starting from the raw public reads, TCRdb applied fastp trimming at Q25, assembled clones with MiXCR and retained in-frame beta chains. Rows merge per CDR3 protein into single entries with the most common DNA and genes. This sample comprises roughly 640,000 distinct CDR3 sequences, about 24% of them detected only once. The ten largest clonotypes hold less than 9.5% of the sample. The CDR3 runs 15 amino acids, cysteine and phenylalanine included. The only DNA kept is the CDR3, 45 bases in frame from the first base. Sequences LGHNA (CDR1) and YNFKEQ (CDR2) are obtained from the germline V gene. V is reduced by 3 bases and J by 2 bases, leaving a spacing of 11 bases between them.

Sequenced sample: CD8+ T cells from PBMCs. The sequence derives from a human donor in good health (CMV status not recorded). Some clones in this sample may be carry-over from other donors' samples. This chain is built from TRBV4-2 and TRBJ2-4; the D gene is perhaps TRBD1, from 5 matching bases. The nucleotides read TGTGCCAGCAGCCAGTTTATGGGGCCCAAAAACATTCAGTACTTC. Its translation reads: CASSQFMGPKNIQYF.